These 12 T cell receptor beta chains came from one sample sequenced in a study of blood T cell repertoires in COVID-19. Generated by immunoSEQ multiplex PCR, the TCRdb table keeps only in-frame clones and is missing some. The sample contains around 140,000 clones, 81% of which appear only once. Source material: peripheral blood. These receptors all come from a woman aged 55-75 years with active or convalescent COVID-19.

The J gene is TRBJ2-5, the V gene TRBV28; D is perhaps TRBD1 (6 bases). Trimming removed 0 bases at V and 5 bases at J, with 10 bases between. This CDR3 contains 14 residues. CDR1 MDHEN and CDR2 SYDVKM come from the germline V gene. For the CDR3, the DNA is TGTGCCAGCAGTTTATGGGGGGCCGGCGAGACCCAGTACTTC. The encoded protein is CASSLWGAGETQYF.

The chain employs TRBV29-1 and TRBJ1-1; D possibly corresponds to TRBD1 (6 bases). Germline values: CDR1 SQVTM, CDR2 ANQGSEA. The CDR3 has 13 amino acids. V lost 4 bases and J lost 3, with 12 bases in between. The CDR3 spells CSVVTGMHTEAFF. As DNA, the CDR3 is TGCAGCGTTGTTACAGGGATGCACACTGAAGCTTTCTTT.

The chain carries TRBV3-1 (or the pseudogene TRBV3-2) and TRBJ1-5, with D tentatively TRBD1 (6 bases). Germline V CDR1 and CDR2: LGHDT, YNNKEL (reference sequence). This CDR3 is built from 14 residues. Trimming pared 1 base from V and 4 bases from J, leaving 8 bases between. For the CDR3, the DNA is TGTGCCAGCAGCCAAGGGCAGGGGAATCAGCCCCAGCATTTT. It translates to CASSQGQGNQPQHF.

This chain uses TRBV15 with TRBJ2-7, with a possible D match to TRBD2 (7 bases). Germline CDR1 is LNHNV and CDR2 is YYDKDF (reference sequence). The V and J ends lost 8 bases and 2 bases respectively, with 13 bases between them. CDR3 length: 13 residues. CDR3: CATGVGGAYEQYF. The CDR3 DNA sequence: TGTGCCACCGGCGTAGGGGGGGCCTACGAGCAGTACTTC.

This clone was observed once. The V gene is TRBV3-1 (or the pseudogene TRBV3-2), the J gene TRBJ1-5, with D maybe TRBD1 (5 bases). CDR1 is LGHDT, CDR2 YNNKEL, per germline (reference sequence). CDR3 size: 15 residues. Trimming shortened V by 4 bases and J by 4 bases, and 14 bases separated the two germline ends. The CDR3 DNA is TGTGCCAGCAGCCCCGCTTCCGGGACTAATCAGCCCCAGCATTTT. It is translated as CASSPASGTNQPQHF.

The V and J genes are TRBV7-2 and TRBJ2-1, with D unresolved. Trimming left V 5 bases short and J 3 bases short, with 11 bases between. Germline CDR1 and CDR2: SGHTA and FQGNSA. The CDR3 length is 14 residues. CDR3 region: CASSPPGGYNEQFF. The CDR3, as DNA: TGTGCCAGCAGCCCCCCTGGCGGCTACAATGAGCAGTTCTTC.

V and J are TRBV10-3 and TRBJ2-5; no reliable D call. There are 14 residues in the CDR3. The germline gives CDR1 ENHRY, CDR2 SYGVKD. V was shortened by 0 bases and J by 2 bases, with 7 bases between the two germline ends. CDR3 residues: CAISESLQQETQYF. The CDR3 DNA is TGTGCCATCAGTGAGTCGTTACAGCAAGAGACCCAGTACTTC.

This clone turned up a few times. The J gene is TRBJ1-5, the V gene TRBV24-1; D is unresolved. This CDR3 has 13 amino acids. Germline V gene data show CDR1 as KGHDR and CDR2 as SFDVKD. V was pared by 4 bases and J by 4 bases, with 7 bases between. The CDR3 protein is CATSDRLNQPQHF. DNA of the CDR3: TGTGCCACCAGTGACAGATTGAATCAGCCCCAGCATTTT.

The chain is built from TRBV5-1 and TRBJ1-2, with a weak D call TRBD1 (5 bases). Germline CDR1 is SGHRS and CDR2 is YFSETQ. The CDR3 has 17 amino acids. V gave up 0 bases and J gave up 1 base, with 16 bases separating them. Here the CDR3 DNA reads TGCGCCAGCAGCTTGGGCCTCCGGGACTCTCATAACTATGGCTACACCTTC. Amino acids: CASSLGLRDSHNYGYTF.

The chain joins TRBV27 to TRBJ2-1; D is ambiguous. The CDR3 consists of 15 residues. V shed 4 bases and J shed 0 bases, with 10 bases lying between them. Germline V gene lookup returns CDR1 MNHEY and CDR2 SMNVEV (reference sequence). The CDR3 DNA reads as TGTGCCAGCAGTTCCCCATCCAGCTCCTACAATGAGCAGTTCTTC. Translation gives CASSSPSSSYNEQFF.

This chain connects TRBV7-9 to TRBJ2-5; TRBD1 aligns across 8 bases. From germline, CDR1 is SEHNR and CDR2 FQNEAQ (reference sequence). There are 16 residues in the CDR3. J lost 1 base, V lost 5 bases, and 9 bases had no gene match. Here the CDR3 reads CASSALTGAIQETQYF. The CDR3, as DNA: TGTGCCAGCAGCGCCTTGACAGGGGCTATCCAAGAGACCCAGTACTTC.

J is TRBJ1-4 and V is TRBV5-1, with D uncertain. This CDR3 is 14 amino acids long. Trimming pared 0 bases from V and 8 bases from J, leaving 11 bases between. Germline assignment: CDR1 SGHRS and CDR2 YFSETQ. For the CDR3, the DNA is TGCGCCAGCAGCTTGGAAGGAGGGCAGGAAAAACTGTTTTTT. Encoded protein: CASSLEGGQEKLFF. Together with reference TRBV5-1 and TRBJ1-4, the CDR3 gives the full variable domain: KAGVTQTPRYLIKTRGQQVTLSCSPISGHRSVSWYQQTPGQGLQFLFEYFSETQRNKGNFPGRFSGRQFSNSRSEMNVSTLELGDSALYLCASSLEGGQEKLFFGSGTQLSVL.